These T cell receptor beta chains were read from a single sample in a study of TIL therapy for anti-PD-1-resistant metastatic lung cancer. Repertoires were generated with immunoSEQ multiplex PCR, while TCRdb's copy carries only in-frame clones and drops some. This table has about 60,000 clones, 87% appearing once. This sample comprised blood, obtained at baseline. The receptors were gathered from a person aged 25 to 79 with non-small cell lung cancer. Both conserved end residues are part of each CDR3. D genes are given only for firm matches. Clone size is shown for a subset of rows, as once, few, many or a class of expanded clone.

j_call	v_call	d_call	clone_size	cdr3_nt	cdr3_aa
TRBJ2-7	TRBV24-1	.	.	TGTGCCACCAGTGACGGGACGACCGGCTCCTACGAGCAGTACTTC	CATSDGTTGSYEQYF
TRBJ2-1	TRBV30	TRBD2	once	TGTGCCTGGACAAGGGAGGGTGAGCAGTTCTTC	CAWTREGEQFF
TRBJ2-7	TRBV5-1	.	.	TGCGCCAGCAGCACCTGGGACCGGCTACCCTACGAGCAGTACTTC	CASSTWDRLPYEQYF
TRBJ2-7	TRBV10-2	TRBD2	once	TGCGCCAGCAGTGACCTAGCGGGTCTCCTAGCCGAGCAGTACTTC	CASSDLAGLLAEQYF
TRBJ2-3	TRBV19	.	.	TGTGCCAGTAGTATAGGGCAGGGCGCAGATACGCAGTATTTT	CASSIGQGADTQYF
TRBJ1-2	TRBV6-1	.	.	TGTGCCAGCAGTGAAGATTTGGCAGGGCGTACCTATGGCTACACCTTC	CASSEDLAGRTYGYTF
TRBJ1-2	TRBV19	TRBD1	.	TGTGCCAGTAGTATCGCCGCCGGGACAGGGGGCTATGGCTACACCTTC	CASSIAAGTGGYGYTF
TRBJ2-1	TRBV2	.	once	TGTGCCAGCAGTCCGCCCCCCCCAGGTTACAATGAGCAGTTCTTC	CASSPPPPGYNEQFF
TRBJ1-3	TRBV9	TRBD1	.	TGTGCCAGCAGCGTAGCAGGGGGCGGAAACACCATATATTTT	CASSVAGGGNTIYF
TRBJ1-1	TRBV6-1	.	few	TGTGCCAGCAGTGAAAGGGGGAGCACTGAAGCTTTCTTT	CASSERGSTEAFF
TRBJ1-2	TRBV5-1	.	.	TGCGCCAGCAGCTCTTACGGGGGAGTGGTCAATGGCTACACCTTC	CASSSYGGVVNGYTF
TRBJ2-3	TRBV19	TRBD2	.	TGTGCCAGTAGTCGGGCTAGCGGGTCTCCAGATACGCAGTATTTT	CASSRASGSPDTQYF
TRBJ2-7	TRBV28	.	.	TGTGCCAGCAGTTGGGGAACGGATATTTCACACTTC	CASSWGTDISHF
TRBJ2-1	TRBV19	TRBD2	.	TGTGCCAGTAACCCACTAGCGGGGGGCCTCAATGAGCAGTTCTTC	CASNPLAGGLNEQFF
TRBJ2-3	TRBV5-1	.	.	TGCGCCAGCAGCCGCGCGATTGGCGGCACAGATACGCAGTATTTT	CASSRAIGGTDTQYF
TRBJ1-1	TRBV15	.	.	TGTGCCACCAGGTACGACCTTACAGGGACTGAAGCTTTCTTT	CATRYDLTGTEAFF
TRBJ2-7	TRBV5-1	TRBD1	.	TGCGCCAGCAGCTTGGGACAGGGAGTCTACGAGCAGTACTTC	CASSLGQGVYEQYF
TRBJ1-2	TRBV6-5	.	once	TGTGCCAGCAACTCGAGGACCATCCGGGGGGGCTACACCTTC	CASNSRTIRGGYTF
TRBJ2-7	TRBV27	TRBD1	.	TGTGCCAGCAGCGGGACAGGAGCCTACGAGCAGTACTTC	CASSGTGAYEQYF
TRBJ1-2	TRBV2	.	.	TGTGCCAGCAGCTCGGGGGGGAGAGGCTATGGCTACACCTTC	CASSSGGRGYGYTF
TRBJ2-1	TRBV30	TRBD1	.	TGTGCCTGGAGAGTGACAGGGAGCTCCTACAATGAGCAGTTCTTC	CAWRVTGSSYNEQFF
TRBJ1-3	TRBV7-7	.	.	TGTGCCAGCAGCCAGGGAGGTGGAAACACCATATATTTT	CASSQGGGNTIYF
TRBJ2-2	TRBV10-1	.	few	TGCGCCAGCAGTGAAAGGTACCCCGGGGAGCTGTTTTTT	CASSERYPGELFF
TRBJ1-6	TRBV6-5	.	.	TGTGCCAGCAGTTACTCGCCAGGGGCGAATAATTCACCCCTCCACTTT	CASSYSPGANNSPLHF
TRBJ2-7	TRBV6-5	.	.	TGTGCCAGCAGTTCATGGGGCCAAAAGTACGAGCAGTACTTC	CASSSWGQKYEQYF
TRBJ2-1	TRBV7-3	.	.	TGTGCCAGCAGCTTATGGGGATCCGGGACGGATGAGCAGTTCTTC	CASSLWGSGTDEQFF
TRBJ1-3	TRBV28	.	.	TGTGCCATCTTCGCCGGAAACACCATATATTTT	CAIFAGNTIYF
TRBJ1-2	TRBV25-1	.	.	TGTGCCAGCAGTCCGTCGACACGCTCTGGCTACACCTTC	CASSPSTRSGYTF
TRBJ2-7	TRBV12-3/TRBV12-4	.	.	TGTGCCAGCAATAGGGCCGGGACCTACGAGCAGTACTTC	CASNRAGTYEQYF
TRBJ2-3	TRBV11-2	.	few	TGTGCCAGCAGCTTAGAAGTTCAGAGCCCGCAGTATTTT	CASSLEVQSPQYF